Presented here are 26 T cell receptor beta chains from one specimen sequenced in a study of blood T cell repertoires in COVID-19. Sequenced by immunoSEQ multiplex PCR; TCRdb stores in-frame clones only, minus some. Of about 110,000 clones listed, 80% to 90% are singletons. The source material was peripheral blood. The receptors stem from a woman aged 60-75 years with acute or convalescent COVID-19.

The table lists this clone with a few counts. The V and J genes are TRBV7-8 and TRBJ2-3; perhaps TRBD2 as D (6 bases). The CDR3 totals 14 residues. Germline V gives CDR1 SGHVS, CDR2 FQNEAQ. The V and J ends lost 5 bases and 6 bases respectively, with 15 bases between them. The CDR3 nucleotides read TGTGCCAGCAGCCGGAGGGACTCCTACGATACGCAGTATTTT. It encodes CASSRRDSYDTQYF.

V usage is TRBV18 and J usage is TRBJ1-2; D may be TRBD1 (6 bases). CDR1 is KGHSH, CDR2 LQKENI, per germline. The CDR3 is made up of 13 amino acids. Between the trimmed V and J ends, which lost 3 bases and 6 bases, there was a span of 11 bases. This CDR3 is CASSPDRRDGYTF. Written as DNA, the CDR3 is TGTGCCAGCTCACCCGACAGGCGGGATGGCTACACCTTC. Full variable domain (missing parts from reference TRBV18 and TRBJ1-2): NAGVMQNPRHLVRRRGQEARLRCSPMKGHSHVYWYRQLPEEGLKFMVYLQKENIIDESGMPKERFSAEFPKEGPSILRIQQVVRGDSAAYFCASSPDRRDGYTFGSGTRLTVV.

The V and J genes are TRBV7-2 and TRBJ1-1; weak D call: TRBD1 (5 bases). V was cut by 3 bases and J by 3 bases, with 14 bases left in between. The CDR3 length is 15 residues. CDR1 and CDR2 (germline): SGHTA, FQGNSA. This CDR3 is CASSFRVEGDTEAFF. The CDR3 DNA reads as TGTGCCAGCAGCTTTAGGGTGGAAGGGGACACTGAAGCTTTCTTT.

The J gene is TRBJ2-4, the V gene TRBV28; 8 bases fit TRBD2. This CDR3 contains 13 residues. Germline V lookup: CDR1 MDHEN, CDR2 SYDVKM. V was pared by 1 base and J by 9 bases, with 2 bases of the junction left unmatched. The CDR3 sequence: CASSLSGGTIQYF. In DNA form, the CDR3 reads TGTGCCAGCAGTTTATCGGGAGGGACCATTCAGTACTTC. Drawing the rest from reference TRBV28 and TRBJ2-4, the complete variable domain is DVKVTQSSRYLVKRTGEKVFLECVQDMDHENMFWYRQDPGLGLRLIYFSYDVKMKEKGDIPEGYSVSREKKERFSLILESASTNQTSMYLCASSLSGGTIQYFGAGTRLSVL.

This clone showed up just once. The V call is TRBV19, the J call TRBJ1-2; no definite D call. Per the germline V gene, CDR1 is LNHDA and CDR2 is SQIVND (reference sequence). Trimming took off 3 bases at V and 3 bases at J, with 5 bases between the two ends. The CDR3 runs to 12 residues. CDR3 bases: TGTGCCAGTAGTATGTCTGACTATGGCTACACCTTC. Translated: CASSMSDYGYTF.

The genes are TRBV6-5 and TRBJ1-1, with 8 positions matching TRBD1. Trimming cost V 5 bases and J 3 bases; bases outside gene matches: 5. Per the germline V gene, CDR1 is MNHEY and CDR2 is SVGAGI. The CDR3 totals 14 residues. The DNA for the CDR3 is TGTGCCAGCAGTACCGGACAGGGTGACACTGAAGCTTTCTTT. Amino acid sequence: CASSTGQGDTEAFF.

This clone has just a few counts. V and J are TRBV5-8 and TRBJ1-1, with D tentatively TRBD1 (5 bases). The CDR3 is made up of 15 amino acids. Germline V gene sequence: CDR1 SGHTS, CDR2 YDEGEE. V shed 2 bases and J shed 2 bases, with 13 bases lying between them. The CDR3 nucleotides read TGTGCCAGCAGCTTAAACGCGGGACCCAACACTGAAGCTTTCTTT. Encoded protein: CASSLNAGPNTEAFF.

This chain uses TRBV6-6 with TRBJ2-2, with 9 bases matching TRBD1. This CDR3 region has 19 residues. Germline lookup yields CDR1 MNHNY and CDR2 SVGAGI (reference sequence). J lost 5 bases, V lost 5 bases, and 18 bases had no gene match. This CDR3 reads CASSPTLLVDRGGTGELFF. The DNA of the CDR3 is TGTGCCAGCAGTCCAACCCTTCTCGTCGACAGGGGGGGAACCGGGGAGCTGTTTTTT.

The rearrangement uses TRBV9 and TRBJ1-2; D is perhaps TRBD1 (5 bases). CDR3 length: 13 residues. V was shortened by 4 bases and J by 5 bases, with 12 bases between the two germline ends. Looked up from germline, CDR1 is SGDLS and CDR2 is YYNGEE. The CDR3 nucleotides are TGTGCCAGCAGCCCAGACGCAGGGTATGGCTACACCTTC. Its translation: CASSPDAGYGYTF. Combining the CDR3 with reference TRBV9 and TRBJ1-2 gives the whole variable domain DSGVTQTPKHLITATGQRVTLRCSPRSGDLSVYWYQQSLDQGLQFLIQYYNGEERAKGNILERFSAQQFPDLHSELNLSSLELGDSALYFCASSPDAGYGYTFGSGTRLTVV.

The CDR3 DNA follows: TGCAGCGTCGCGACAGGGGGCTCTGGGGCCAACGTCCTGACTTTC. Amino acids: CSVATGGSGANVLTF. The chain couples TRBV29-1 to TRBJ2-6; 9 bases line up with TRBD1. The length of the CDR3 is 15 residues. With 6 bases clipped from V and 0 bases from J, the junction kept 3 bases outside the gene matches. CDR1 SQVTM and CDR2 ANQGSEA come from the germline V gene. Full variable domain (rest looked up from reference TRBV29-1 and TRBJ2-6): SAVISQKPSRDICQRGTSLTIQCQVDSQVTMMFWYRQQPGQSLTLIATANQGSEATYESGFVIDKFPISRPNLTFSTLTVSNMSPEDSSIYLCSVATGGSGANVLTFGAGSRLTVL.

The CDR3 nucleotides are TGTGCCAGCAGCTTAGAGGGGAGCAATCAGCCCCAGCATTTT. Encoded protein: CASSLEGSNQPQHF. The chain carries TRBV13 and TRBJ1-5; D might be TRBD1 (5 bases). V lost 1 base to trimming and J lost 1 base, with 5 bases between them. The CDR3 is 14 amino acids. Germline CDR1 is PRHDT and CDR2 is FYEKMQ (reference sequence).

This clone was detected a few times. In DNA form, the CDR3 reads TGTGCCAGCCCGGTAGGGGGCTCATGCCAGCCCCAGCATTTT. Translating it yields CASPVGGSCQPQHF. The J gene is TRBJ1-5, the V gene TRBV14, with 7 bases fitting TRBD1. The CDR3 has 14 residues. J was trimmed by 7 bases and V by 8 bases; bases with no gene match: 11. Germline lookup yields CDR1 SGHDN and CDR2 FVKESK.

The CDR3 is CASRTQGGQPQHF. For the CDR3, the DNA is TGTGCCAGCAGGACACAGGGGGGTCAGCCCCAGCATTTT. The V call is TRBV6-5, the J call TRBJ1-5; 8 nucleotides line up with TRBD1. The CDR3 extends over 13 amino acids. V dropped 6 bases and J dropped 6; count of bases not matched to a gene: 4. The V gene's germline CDR1 is MNHEY and CDR2 SVGAGI.

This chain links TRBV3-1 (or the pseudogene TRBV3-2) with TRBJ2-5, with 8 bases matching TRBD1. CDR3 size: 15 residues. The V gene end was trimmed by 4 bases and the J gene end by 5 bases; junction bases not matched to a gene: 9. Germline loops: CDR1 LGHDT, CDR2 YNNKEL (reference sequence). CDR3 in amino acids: CASSPVAGGLETQYF. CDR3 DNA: TGTGCCAGCAGCCCGGTGGCAGGGGGCCTTGAGACCCAGTACTTC.

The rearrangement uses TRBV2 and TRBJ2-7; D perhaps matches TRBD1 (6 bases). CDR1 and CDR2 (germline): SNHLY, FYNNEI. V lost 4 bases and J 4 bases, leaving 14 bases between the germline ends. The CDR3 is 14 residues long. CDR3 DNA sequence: TGTGCCAGCAGTGTGAAGTCAAGGGGGTACGAGCAGTACTTC. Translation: CASSVKSRGYEQYF. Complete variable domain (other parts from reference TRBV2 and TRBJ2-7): EPEVTQTPSHQVTQMGQEVILRCVPISNHLYFYWYRQILGQKVEFLVSFYNNEISEKSEIFDDQFSVERPDGSNFTLKIRSTKLEDSAMYFCASSVKSRGYEQYFGPGTRLTVT.

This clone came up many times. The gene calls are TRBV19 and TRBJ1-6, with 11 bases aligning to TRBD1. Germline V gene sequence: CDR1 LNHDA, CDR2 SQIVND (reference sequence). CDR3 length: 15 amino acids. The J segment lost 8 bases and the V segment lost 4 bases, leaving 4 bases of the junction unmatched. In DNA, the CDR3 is TGTGCCAGTAGTAGGACAGGGGGCGATGATTCACCCCTCCACTTT. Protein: CASSRTGGDDSPLHF.

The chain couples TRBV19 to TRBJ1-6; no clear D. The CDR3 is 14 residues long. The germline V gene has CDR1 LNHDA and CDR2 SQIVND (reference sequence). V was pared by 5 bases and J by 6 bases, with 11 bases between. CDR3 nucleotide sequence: TGTGCCAGTAGTCAACAGTACGTTAATTCACCCCTCCACTTT. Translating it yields CASSQQYVNSPLHF.

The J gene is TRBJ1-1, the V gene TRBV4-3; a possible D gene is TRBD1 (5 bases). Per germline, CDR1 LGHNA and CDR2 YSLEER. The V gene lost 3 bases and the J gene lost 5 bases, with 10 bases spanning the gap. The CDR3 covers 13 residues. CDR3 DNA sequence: TGCGCCAGCAGCCAGGTGGGGGGGACTGAAGCTTTCTTT. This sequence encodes CASSQVGGTEAFF.

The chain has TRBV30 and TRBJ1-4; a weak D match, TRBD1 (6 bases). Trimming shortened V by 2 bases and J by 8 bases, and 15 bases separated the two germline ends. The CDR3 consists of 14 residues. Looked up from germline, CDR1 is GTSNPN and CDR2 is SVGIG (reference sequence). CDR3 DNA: TGTGCCTGGAGTCCCGGGACAATGGGCGAAAAACTGTTTTTT. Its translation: CAWSPGTMGEKLFF.

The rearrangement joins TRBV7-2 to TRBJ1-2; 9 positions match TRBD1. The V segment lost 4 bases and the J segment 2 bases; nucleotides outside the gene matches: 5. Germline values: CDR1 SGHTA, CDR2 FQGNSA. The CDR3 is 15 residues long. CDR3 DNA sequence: TGTGCCAGCAGCTACGGGACAGGGAGCAACTATGGCTACACCTTC. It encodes CASSYGTGSNYGYTF.

Written as DNA, the CDR3 is TGTGCCAGCAGTGCACAGGGAAATCAGCCCCAGCATTTT. The encoded protein is CASSAQGNQPQHF. The chain couples TRBV28 to TRBJ1-5, with D possibly being TRBD1 (6 bases). The CDR3 totals 13 residues. The V gene lost 5 bases and the J gene lost 4 bases, with 9 bases spanning the gap. Germline lookup yields CDR1 MDHEN and CDR2 SYDVKM.

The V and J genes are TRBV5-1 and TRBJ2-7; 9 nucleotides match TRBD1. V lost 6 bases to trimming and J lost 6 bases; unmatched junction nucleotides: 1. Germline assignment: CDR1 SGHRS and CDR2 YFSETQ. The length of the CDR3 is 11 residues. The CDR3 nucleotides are TGCGCCAGCAACAGGGGGCGCGAGCAGTACTTC. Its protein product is CASNRGREQYF.

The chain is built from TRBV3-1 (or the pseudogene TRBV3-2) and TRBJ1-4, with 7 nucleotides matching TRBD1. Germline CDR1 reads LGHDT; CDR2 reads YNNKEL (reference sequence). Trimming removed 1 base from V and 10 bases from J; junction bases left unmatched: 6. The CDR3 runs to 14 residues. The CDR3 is CASSQGQGLGKLFF. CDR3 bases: TGTGCCAGCAGCCAAGGACAGGGTTTGGGAAAACTGTTTTTT.

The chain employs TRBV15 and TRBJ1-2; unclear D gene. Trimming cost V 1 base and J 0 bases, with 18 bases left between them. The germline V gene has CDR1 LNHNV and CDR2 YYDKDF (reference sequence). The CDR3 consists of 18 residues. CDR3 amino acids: CATSRGGFSGITNYGYTF. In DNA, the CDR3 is TGTGCCACCAGCAGAGGTGGTTTTTCGGGGATTACTAACTATGGCTACACCTTC.

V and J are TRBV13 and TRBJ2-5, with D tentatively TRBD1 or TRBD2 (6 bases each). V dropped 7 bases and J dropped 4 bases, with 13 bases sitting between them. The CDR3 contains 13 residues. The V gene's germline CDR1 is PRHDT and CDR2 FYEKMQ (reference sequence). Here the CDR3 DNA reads TGTGCCAGCACCCTAGGGGGGAGAGAGACCCAGTACTTC. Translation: CASTLGGRETQYF.

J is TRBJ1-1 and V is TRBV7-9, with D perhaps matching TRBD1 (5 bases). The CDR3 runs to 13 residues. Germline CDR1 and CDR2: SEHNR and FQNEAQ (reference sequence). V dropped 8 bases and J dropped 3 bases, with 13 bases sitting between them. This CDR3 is CASSFGGDTEAFF. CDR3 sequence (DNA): TGTGCCAGCTCTTTCGGGGGGGACACTGAAGCTTTCTTT.